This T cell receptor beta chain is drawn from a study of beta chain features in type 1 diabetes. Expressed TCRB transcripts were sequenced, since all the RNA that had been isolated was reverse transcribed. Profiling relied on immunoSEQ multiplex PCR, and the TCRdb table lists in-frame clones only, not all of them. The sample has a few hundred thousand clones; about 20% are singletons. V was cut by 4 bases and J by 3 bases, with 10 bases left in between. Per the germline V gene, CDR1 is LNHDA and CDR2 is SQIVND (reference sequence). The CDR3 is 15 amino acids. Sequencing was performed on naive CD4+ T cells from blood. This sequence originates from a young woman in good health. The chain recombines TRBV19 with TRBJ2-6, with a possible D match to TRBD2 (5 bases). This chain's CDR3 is CASSTQGGGANVLTF. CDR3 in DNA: TGTGCCAGTAGTACACAAGGAGGTGGGGCCAACGTCCTGACTTTC.